What follows are 9 T cell receptor beta chains derived from one specimen sequenced in a study of T-cell reconstitution after alpha-beta-depleted transplantation in children. TCRbeta library preparation incorporated unique molecular identifiers. TCRdb passed the PCR reads through MiXCR, listing each CDR3 protein once. The sample lists 250,000 to 300,000 distinct CDR3 sequences; around 7.3% were seen once. Their recognized antigens are unknown. Overall study findings and caveats: T-cell numbers and diversity, one year after transplant, stemmed largely from T cells that were newly produced.

Sequencing used peripheral blood, obtained 360 days after TCRalphabeta/CD19-depleted stem cell transplant. Receptors were obtained from a female patient aged 2-9 years who had a stem cell transplant for Fanconi anemia, so the T cells may come from the graft donor.

This clonotype was counted at least ten times. The V gene is TRBV5-1, the J gene TRBJ1-2, with D perhaps TRBD1 (5 bases). The CDR3 runs to 16 residues. V was shortened by 4 bases and J by 3 bases, with 19 bases between the two germline ends. Germline values: CDR1 SGHRS, CDR2 YFSETQ. Here the CDR3 DNA reads TGCGCCAGCAGCCCCGGGGGGGACGGAAAATACTATGGCTACACCTTC. Its protein is CASSPGGDGKYYGYTF. The full variable domain, its missing parts supplied by reference TRBV5-1 and TRBJ1-2, is KAGVTQTPRYLIKTRGQQVTLSCSPISGHRSVSWYQQTPGQGLQFLFEYFSETQRNKGNFPGRFSGRQFSNSRSEMNVSTLELGDSALYLCASSPGGDGKYYGYTFGSGTRLTVV.

This clonotype showed up many times. The gene calls are TRBV29-1 and TRBJ2-2; either TRBD1 or TRBD2 may fit D (5 bases each). Per the germline V gene, CDR1 is SQVTM and CDR2 is ANQGSEA. The CDR3 runs 15 residues. Trimming took off 6 bases at V and 1 base at J, with 15 bases between the two ends. CDR3 in DNA: TGCAGCGTAGTTTATGGGACCGTGAACACCGGGGAGCTGTTTTTT. It codes for CSVVYGTVNTGELFF.

This clonotype was counted ten times or more. The rearrangement links TRBV5-1 to TRBJ2-1; TRBD2 aligns across 7 bases. The V gene end was trimmed by 0 bases and the J gene end by 0 bases; junction bases not matched to a gene: 6. CDR1 and CDR2 from the germline V gene are SGHRS and YFSETQ. This CDR3 is built from 17 residues. CDR3 sequence reads: CASSLVSLASSYNEQFF. The CDR3 DNA reads as TGCGCCAGCAGCTTGGTGTCACTAGCGAGCTCCTACAATGAGCAGTTCTTC.

This clonotype was observed a handful of times. This chain links TRBV27 with TRBJ1-2, with no clear D. The V gene's germline CDR1 is MNHEY and CDR2 SMNVEV (reference sequence). Trimming took 8 bases from V and 3 from J, leaving 10 bases between them. This CDR3 spans 12 amino acids. CDR3: CASGNEHYGYTF. Written as DNA, the CDR3 is TGTGCCAGCGGAAATGAGCACTATGGCTACACCTTC.

Many counts were recorded for this clonotype. V usage is TRBV9 and J usage is TRBJ2-1; 13 bases align to TRBD2. In germline, CDR1 is SGDLS, CDR2 YYNGEE. V dropped 4 bases and J dropped 5; count of bases not matched to a gene: 3. CDR3 length: 15 amino acids. CDR3 amino acids: CASSTSGGDHNEQFF. DNA of the CDR3: TGTGCCAGCAGCACTAGCGGGGGGGACCACAATGAGCAGTTCTTC.

This clonotype has just a few counts. The chain has TRBV6-1 and TRBJ2-7; 9 nucleotides line up with TRBD1. The CDR3 has 15 amino acids. V lost 5 bases to trimming and J lost 3 bases; unmatched junction nucleotides: 8. Germline V gives CDR1 MNHNS, CDR2 SASEGT. This CDR3 is CASSRGDREYYEQYF. The CDR3 bases are TGTGCCAGCAGTCGGGGGGACAGGGAGTACTACGAGCAGTACTTC.

This clonotype was found many times. The chain carries TRBV29-1 and TRBJ2-2; 14 bases match TRBD2. This CDR3 has 19 amino acids. After removal of 5 bases from V and 0 bases from J, the junction contained 11 bases not matched to a gene. Germline CDR1 and CDR2: SQVTM and ANQGSEA. The CDR3 region is CSVPRAGTSGGANTGELFF. The CDR3 DNA follows: TGCAGCGTTCCACGAGCCGGGACTAGCGGGGGAGCGAACACCGGGGAGCTGTTTTTT.

This clonotype was seen many times. The CDR3 is CASSPRGESGANVLTF. The CDR3 DNA is TGTGCCAGCAGCCCCCGGGGGGAATCTGGGGCCAACGTCCTGACTTTC. The chain is built from TRBV7-9 and TRBJ2-6, with 7 bases matching TRBD2. After removal of 5 bases from V and 1 base from J, the junction contained 5 bases not matched to a gene. Germline values: CDR1 SEHNR, CDR2 FQNEAQ (reference sequence). CDR3 size: 16 residues.

The CDR3 here is CASPGPRGRGTEAFF. The CDR3 coding sequence is TGTGCCAGCCCAGGCCCCAGGGGGAGGGGGACTGAAGCTTTCTTT. The chain recombines TRBV6-5 with TRBJ1-1; 7 positions agree with TRBD1. CDR1 MNHEY and CDR2 SVGAGI come from the germline V gene. J lost 5 bases, V lost 8 bases, and 14 bases had no gene match. The CDR3 is 15 residues long.